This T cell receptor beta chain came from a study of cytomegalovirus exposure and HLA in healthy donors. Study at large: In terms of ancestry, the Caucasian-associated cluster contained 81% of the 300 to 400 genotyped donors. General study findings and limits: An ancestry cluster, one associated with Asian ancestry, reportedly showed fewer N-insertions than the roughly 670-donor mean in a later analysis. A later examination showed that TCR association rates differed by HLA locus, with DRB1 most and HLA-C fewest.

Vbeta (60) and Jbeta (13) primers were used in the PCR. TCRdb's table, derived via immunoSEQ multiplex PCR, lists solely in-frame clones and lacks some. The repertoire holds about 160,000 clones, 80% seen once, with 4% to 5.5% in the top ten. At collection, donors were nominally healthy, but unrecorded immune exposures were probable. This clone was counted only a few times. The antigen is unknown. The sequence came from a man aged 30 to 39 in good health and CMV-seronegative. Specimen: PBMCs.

The CDR3 coding sequence is TGTGCCAGCACTTCGGCGGGCGCCCTGCGCTACGAGCAGTACTTC. It specifies CASTSAGALRYEQYF. The genes are TRBV28 and TRBJ2-7; the D gene is possibly TRBD2 (5 bases). CDR3 size: 15 residues. CDR1 and CDR2 from the germline V gene are MDHEN and SYDVKM. V was cut by 7 bases and J by 3 bases, with 19 bases left in between.